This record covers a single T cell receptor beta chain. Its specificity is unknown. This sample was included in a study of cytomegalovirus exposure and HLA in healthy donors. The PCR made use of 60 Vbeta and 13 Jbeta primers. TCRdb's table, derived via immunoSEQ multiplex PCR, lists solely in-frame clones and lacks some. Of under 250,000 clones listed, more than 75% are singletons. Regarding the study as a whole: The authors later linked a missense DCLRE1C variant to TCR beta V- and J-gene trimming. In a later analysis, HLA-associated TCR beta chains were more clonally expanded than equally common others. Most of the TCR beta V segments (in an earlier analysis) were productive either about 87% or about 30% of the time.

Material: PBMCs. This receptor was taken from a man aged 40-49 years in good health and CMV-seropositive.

The CDR3 here is CASSEALGGGGNQPQHF. The CDR3, as DNA: TGTGCCAGCAGTGAAGCGCTTGGAGGGGGGGGAAATCAGCCCCAGCATTTT. The chain couples TRBV6-1 to TRBJ1-5, with D perhaps matching TRBD1 (6 bases). V was clipped by 0 bases and J by 4 bases, with 16 bases between them. Germline V gene data show CDR1 as MNHNS and CDR2 as SASEGT. The CDR3 spans 17 residues.